The clone carrying this T cell receptor (beta chain) was counted only a few times. This entry is derived from a study of blood T cells in healthy people across ages. Using a J-beta primer mix together with a sample-barcoded 5' primer, a second PCR was run for roughly 6 to 12 cycles. TCRdb itself ran the 5' RACE reads through MiXCR, one entry per CDR3 protein. The data contain around 580,000 distinct CDR3 sequences, roughly 43% of them singletons. Donors each provided ten milliliters of peripheral blood. Germline trimming cut 4 bases from V and 6 bases from J; bases unmatched to any gene: 3. The CDR3 contains 15 residues. Germline V CDR1 and CDR2: LGHDT, YNNKEL (reference sequence).

This TCR came from an elderly man in good health. Source material: blood. The chain links TRBV3-1 to TRBJ2-1; 13 positions agree with TRBD2. The CDR3 protein is CASSLGLAGANEQFF. The CDR3 DNA reads as TGTGCCAGCAGCCTTGGACTAGCGGGAGCCAATGAGCAGTTCTTC.